This entry describes one TCR beta chain. Its antigen is unidentified. The source of the sample is a study of cytomegalovirus exposure and HLA in healthy donors. For the study at large: The platform used for the roughly 120 validation repertoires matched that of the 600 to 800 first-cohort repertoires, a later analysis reported. Findings and caveats of the study: A few CMV-associated chains were confirmed in vitro to be specific for CMV antigens. The authors listed approximately 160 TCR beta chains as cytomegalovirus-associated. Most TCR sequences showed up rarely, but some public TCRs showed up in many donors.

Unmatched junction bases numbered 2, after V lost 3 bases and J lost 1 base. Germline-derived CDR1 and CDR2 are SGDLS and YYNGEE. There are 15 residues in the CDR3. Some clones are missing from TCRdb's copy, which holds only in-frame ones; the method was immunoSEQ multiplex PCR. The sample has about 130,000 clones; 80% to 90% are singletons. This chain connects TRBV9 to TRBJ2-1; 9 nucleotides line up with TRBD1. The sequencing sample was made of PBMCs. The clonotype originates from a woman younger than 30 in good health and CMV-seropositive. The CDR3 sequence is CASSGGTGSYNEQFF. The CDR3 DNA follows: TGTGCCAGCAGCGGTGGGACAGGGTCCTACAATGAGCAGTTCTTC.